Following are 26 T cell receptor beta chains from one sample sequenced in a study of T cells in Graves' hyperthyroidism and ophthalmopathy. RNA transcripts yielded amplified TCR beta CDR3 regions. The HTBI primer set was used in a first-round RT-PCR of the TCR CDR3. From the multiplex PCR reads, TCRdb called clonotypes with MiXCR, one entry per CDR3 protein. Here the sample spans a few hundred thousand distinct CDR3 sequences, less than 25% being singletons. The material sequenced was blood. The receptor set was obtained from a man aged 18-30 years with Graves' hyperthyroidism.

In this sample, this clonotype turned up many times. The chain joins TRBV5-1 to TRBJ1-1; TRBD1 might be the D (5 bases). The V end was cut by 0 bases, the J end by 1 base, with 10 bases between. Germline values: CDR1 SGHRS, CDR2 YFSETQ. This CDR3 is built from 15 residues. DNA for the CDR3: TGCGCCAGCAGCTTGGCCTACAGGAGGAACACTGAAGCTTTCTTT. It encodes CASSLAYRRNTEAFF.

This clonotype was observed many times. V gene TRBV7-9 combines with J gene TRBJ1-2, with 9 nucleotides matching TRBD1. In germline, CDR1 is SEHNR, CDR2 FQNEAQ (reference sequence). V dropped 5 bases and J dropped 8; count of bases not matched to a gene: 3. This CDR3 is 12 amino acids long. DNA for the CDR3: TGTGCCAGCAGCATGGGACAGGGAGGCTACACCTTC. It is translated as CASSMGQGGYTF.

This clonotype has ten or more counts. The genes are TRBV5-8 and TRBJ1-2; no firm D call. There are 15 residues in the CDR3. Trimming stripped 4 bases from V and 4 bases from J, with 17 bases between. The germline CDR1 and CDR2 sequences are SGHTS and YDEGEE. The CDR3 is CASSLLQFSFYGYTF. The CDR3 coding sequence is TGTGCCAGCAGCCTACTCCAGTTTTCTTTCTATGGCTACACCTTC.

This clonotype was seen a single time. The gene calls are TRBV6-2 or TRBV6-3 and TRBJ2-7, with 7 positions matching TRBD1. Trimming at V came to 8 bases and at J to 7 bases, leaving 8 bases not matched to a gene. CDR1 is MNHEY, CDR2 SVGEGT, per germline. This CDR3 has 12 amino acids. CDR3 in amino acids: CASRDRRWEQYF. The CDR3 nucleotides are TGTGCCAGCCGGGACAGAAGGTGGGAGCAGTACTTC.

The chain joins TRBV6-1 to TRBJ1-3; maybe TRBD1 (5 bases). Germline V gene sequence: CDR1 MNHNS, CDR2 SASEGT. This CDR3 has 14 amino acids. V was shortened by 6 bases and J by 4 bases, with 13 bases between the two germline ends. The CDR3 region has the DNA TGTGCCAGCAGCCGGGGACTAGAGGGAAACACCATATATTTT. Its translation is CASSRGLEGNTIYF.

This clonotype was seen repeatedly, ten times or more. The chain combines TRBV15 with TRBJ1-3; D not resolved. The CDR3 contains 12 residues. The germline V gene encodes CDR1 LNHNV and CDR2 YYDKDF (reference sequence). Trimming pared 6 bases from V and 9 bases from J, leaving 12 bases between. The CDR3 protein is CATRAPNRTIYF. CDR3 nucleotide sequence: TGTGCCACCAGAGCCCCCAATCGCACCATATATTTT.

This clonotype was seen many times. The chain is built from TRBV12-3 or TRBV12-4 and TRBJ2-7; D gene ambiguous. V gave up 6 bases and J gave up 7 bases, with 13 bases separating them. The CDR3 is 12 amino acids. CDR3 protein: CASSPFGGEQYF. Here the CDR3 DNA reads TGTGCCAGCAGCCCGTTTGGCGGAGAGCAGTACTTC.

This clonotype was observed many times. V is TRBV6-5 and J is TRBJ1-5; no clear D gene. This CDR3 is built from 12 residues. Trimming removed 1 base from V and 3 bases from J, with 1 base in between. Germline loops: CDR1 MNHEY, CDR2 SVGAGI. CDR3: CASSYYNQPQHF. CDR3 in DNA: TGTGCCAGCAGTTACTACAATCAGCCCCAGCATTTT.

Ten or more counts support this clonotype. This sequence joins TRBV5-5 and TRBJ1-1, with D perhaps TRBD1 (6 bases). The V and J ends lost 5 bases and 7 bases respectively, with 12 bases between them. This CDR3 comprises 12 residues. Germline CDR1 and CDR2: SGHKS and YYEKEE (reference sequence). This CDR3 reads CASRGAGVEAFF. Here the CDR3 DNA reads TGTGCCAGCAGGGGGGCAGGAGTTGAAGCTTTCTTT.

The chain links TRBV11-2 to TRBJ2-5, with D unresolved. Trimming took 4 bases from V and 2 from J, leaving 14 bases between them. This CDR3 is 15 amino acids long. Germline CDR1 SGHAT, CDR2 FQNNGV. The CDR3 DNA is TGTGCCAGCAGCTATACACGGCGTGAACAAGAGACCCAGTACTTC. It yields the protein CASSYTRREQETQYF.

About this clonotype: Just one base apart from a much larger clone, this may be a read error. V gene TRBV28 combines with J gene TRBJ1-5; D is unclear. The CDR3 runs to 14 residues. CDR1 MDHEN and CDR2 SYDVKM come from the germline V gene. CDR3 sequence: CASSPRYSNHPQHF. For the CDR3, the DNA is TGTGCCAGCAGTCCGCGATATAGCAATCATCCCCAGCATTTT. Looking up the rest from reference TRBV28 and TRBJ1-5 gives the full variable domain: DVKVTQSSRYLVKRTGEKVFLECVQDMDHENMFWYRQDPGLGLRLIYFSYDVKMKEKGDIPEGYSVSREKKERFSLILESASTNQTSMYLCASSPRYSNHPQHFGDGTRLSIL.

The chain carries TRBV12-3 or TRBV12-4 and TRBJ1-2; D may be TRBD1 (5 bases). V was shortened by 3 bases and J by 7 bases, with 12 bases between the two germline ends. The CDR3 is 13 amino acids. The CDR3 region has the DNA TGTGCCAGCAGTTTCACCCCTCAGGGTGGCTACACCTTC. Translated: CASSFTPQGGYTF.

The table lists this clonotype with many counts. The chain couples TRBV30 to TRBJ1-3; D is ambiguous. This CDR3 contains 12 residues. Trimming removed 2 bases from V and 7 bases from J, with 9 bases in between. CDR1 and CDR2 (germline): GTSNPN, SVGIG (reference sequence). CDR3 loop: CAWSHERNTIYF. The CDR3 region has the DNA TGTGCCTGGAGTCACGAGAGGAACACCATATATTTT.

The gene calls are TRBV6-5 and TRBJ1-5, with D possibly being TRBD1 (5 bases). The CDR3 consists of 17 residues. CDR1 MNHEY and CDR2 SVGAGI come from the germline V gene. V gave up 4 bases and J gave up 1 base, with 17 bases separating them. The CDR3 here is CASSSTVAGKSNQPQHF. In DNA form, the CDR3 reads TGTGCCAGCAGTTCCACGGTGGCAGGGAAGAGCAATCAGCCCCAGCATTTT.

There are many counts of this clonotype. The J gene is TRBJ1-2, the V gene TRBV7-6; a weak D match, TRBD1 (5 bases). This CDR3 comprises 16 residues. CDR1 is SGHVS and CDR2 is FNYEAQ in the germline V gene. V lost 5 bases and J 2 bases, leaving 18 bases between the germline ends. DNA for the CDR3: TGTGCCAGCAGCACAAGCCCCGGGACGGGGAACTATGGCTACACCTTC. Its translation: CASSTSPGTGNYGYTF.

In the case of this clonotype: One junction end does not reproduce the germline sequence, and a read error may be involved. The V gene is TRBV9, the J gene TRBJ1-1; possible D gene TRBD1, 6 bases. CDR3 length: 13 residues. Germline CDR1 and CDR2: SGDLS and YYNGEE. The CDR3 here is CVSSIRGDTEAFF. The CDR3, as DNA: TGTGTCAGCAGCATCAGGGGTGACACTGAAGCTTTCTTT.

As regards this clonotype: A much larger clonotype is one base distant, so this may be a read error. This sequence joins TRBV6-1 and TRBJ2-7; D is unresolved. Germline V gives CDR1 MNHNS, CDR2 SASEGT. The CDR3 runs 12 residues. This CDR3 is CANSVNGYEQYF. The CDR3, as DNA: TGTGCCAACAGTGTAAATGGATACGAGCAGTACTTC.

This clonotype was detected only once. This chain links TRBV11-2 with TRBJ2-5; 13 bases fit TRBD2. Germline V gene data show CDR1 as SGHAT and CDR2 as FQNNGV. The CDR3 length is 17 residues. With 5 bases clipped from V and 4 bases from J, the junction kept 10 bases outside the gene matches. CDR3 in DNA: TGTGCCAGCAGCGTAGGACTAGCGGGAGACATCCGAGAGACCCAGTACTTC. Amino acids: CASSVGLAGDIRETQYF. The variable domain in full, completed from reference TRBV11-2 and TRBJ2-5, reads EAGVAQSPRYKIIEKRQSVAFWCNPISGHATLYWYQQILGQGPKLLIQFQNNGVVDDSQLPKDRFSAERLKGVDSTLKIQPAKLEDSAVYLCASSVGLAGDIRETQYFGPGTRLLVL.

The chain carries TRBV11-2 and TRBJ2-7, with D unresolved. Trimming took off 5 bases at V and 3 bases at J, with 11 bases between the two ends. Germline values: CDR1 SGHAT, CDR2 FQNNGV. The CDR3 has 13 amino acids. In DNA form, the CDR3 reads TGTGCCAGCAGCCGTACAAGGAGCTACGAGCAGTACTTC. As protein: CASSRTRSYEQYF.

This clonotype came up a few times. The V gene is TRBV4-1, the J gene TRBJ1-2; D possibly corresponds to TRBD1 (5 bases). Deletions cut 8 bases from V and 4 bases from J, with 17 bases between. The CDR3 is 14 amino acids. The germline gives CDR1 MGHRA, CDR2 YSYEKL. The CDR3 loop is CASAPQAGTYGYTF. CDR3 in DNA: TGCGCCAGCGCCCCCCAGGCAGGGACCTATGGCTACACCTTC.

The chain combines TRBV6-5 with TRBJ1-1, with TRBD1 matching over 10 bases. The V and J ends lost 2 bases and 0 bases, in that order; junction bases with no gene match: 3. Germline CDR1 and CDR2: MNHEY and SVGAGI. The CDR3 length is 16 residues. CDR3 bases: TGTGCCAGCAGTTACGGGACAGGGGCGCTGAACACTGAAGCTTTCTTT. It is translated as CASSYGTGALNTEAFF.

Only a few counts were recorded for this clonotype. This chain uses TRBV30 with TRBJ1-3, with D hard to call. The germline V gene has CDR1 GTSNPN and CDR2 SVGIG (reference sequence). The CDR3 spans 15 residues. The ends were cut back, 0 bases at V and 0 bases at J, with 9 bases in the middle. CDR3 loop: CAWSVNWSSGNTIYF. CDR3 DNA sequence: TGTGCCTGGAGTGTTAACTGGAGCTCTGGAAACACCATATATTTT.

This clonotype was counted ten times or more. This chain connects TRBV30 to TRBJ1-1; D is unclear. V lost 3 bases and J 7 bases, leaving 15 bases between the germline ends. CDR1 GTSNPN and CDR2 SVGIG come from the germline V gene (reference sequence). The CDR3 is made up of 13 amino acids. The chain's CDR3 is CAWSVEDGFEAFF. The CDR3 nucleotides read TGTGCCTGGAGCGTGGAGGACGGGTTTGAAGCTTTCTTT.

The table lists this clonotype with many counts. The CDR3 spells CASSIGTGPSGANVLTF. The CDR3 region has the DNA TGTGCCAGCAGCATCGGGACAGGGCCCTCTGGGGCCAACGTCCTGACTTTC. The gene calls are TRBV4-2 and TRBJ2-6; 9 nucleotides align to TRBD1. This CDR3 comprises 17 residues. The V gene's germline CDR1 is LGHNA and CDR2 YNFKEQ. V lost 5 bases to trimming and J lost 0 bases; unmatched junction nucleotides: 5.

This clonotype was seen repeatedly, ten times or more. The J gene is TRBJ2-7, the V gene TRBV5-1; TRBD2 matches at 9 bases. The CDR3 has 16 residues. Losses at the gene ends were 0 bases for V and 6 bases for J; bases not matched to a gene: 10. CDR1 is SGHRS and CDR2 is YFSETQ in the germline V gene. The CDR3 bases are TGCGCCAGCAGCTTGGAGGCTAGCGGGGCCCTTGGCGAGCAGTACTTC. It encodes CASSLEASGALGEQYF.

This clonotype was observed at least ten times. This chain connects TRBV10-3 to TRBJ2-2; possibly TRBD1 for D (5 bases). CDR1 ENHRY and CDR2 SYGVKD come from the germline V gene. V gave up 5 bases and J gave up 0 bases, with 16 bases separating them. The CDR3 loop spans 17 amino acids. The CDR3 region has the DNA TGTGCCATCAGTAACAATCAGGGTATGGCGAACACCGGGGAGCTGTTTTTT. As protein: CAISNNQGMANTGELFF.